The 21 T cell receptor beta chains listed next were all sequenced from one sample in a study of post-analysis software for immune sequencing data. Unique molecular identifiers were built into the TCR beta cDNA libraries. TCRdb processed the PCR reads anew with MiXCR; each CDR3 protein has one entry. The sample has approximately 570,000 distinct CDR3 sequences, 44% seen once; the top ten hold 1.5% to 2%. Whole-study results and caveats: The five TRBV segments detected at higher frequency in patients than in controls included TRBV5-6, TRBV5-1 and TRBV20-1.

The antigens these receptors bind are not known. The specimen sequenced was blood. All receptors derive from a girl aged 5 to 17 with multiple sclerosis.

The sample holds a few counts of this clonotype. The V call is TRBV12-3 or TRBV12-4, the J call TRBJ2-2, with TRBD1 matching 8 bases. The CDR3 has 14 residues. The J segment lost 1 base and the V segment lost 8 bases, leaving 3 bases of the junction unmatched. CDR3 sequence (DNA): TGTGCCAGCGGAGGACAGGGGAACACCGGGGAGCTGTTTTTT. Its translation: CASGGQGNTGELFF.

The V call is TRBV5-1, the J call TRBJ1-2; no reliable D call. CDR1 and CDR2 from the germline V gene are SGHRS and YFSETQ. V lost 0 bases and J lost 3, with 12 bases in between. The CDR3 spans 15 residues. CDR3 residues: CASSLEQFSDYGYTF. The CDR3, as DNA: TGCGCCAGCAGCTTGGAACAGTTCAGCGACTATGGCTACACCTTC.

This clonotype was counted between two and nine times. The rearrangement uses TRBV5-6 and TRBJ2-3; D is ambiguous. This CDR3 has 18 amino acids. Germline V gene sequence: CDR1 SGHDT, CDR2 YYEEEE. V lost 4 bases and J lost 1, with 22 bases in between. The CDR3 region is CASSVRLLRQRRTDTQYF. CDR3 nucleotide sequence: TGTGCCAGCAGCGTCCGTTTACTTCGGCAGAGACGCACAGATACGCAGTATTTT.

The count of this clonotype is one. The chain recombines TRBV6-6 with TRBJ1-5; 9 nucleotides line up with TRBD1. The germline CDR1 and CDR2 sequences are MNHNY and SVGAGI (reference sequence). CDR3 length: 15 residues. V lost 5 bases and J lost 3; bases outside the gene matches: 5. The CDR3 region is CASSGDRVYNQPQHF. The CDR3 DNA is TGTGCCAGCAGTGGGGACAGGGTCTACAATCAGCCCCAGCATTTT.

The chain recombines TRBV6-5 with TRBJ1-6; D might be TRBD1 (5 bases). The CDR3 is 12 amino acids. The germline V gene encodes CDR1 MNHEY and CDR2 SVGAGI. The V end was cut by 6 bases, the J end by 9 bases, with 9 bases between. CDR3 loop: CASRGGSSPLHF. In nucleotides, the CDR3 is TGTGCCAGCAGGGGGGGGAGTTCACCCCTCCACTTT.

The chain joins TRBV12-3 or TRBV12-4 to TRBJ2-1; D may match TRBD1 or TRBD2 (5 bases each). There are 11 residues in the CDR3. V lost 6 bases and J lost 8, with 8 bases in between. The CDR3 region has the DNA TGTGCCAGCAGCTGGGGACATGAGCAGTTCTTC. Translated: CASSWGHEQFF.

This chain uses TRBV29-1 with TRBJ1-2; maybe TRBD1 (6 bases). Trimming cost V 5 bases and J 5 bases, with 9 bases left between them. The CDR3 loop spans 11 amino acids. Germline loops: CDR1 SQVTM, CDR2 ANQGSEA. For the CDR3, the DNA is TGCAGCGTTAGGGGGGAGTATGGCTACACCTTC. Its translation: CSVRGEYGYTF.

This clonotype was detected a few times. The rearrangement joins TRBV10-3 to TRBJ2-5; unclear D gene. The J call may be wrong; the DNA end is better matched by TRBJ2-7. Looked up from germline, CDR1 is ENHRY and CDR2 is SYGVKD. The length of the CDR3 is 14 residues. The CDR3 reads CAISGMNGLIEQYF. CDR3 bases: TGTGCCATCAGTGGAATGAACGGTCTGATCGAGCAGTACTTC.

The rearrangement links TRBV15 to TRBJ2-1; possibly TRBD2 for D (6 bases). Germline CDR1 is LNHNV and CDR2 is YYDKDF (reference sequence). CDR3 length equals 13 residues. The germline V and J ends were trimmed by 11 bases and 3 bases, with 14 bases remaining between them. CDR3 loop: CAASAGNYNEQFF. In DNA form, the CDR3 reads TGTGCCGCGTCCGCGGGAAACTACAATGAGCAGTTCTTC.

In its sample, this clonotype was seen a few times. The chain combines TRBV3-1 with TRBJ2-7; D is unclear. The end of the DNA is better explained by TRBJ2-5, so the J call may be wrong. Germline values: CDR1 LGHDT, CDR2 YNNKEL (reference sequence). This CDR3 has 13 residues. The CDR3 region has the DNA TGTGCCAGCAGCCCCTACACCCCCGAGACCCAGTACTTC. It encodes CASSPYTPETQYF.

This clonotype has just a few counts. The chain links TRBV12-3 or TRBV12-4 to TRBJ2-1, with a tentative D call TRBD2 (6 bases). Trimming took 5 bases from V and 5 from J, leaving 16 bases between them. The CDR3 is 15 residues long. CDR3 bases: TGTGCCAGCAGTCCATGGGGGGAATCGGACAATGAGCAGTTCTTC. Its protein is CASSPWGESDNEQFF.

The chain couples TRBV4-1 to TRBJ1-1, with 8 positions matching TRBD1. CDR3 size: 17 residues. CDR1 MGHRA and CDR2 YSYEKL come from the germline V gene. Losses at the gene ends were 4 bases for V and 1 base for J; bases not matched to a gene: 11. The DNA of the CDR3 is TGCGCCAGCAGCCCTAGGGGCAGGGGGCAGCCGAACACTGAAGCTTTCTTT. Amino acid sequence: CASSPRGRGQPNTEAFF.

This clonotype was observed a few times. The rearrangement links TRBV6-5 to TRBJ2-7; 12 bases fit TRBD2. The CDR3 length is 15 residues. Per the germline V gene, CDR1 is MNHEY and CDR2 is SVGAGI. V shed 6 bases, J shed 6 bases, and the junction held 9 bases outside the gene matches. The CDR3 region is CASSFSTSGSGEQYF. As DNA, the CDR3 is TGTGCCAGCAGCTTCTCGACTAGCGGGAGCGGCGAGCAGTACTTC.

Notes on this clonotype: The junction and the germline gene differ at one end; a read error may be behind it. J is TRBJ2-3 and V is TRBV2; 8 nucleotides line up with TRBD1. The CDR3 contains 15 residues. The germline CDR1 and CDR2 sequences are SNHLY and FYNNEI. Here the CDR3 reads CVSSRQGKVSDTQYF. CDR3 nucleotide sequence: TGTGTCAGCAGTCGACAGGGGAAGGTCTCAGATACGCAGTATTTT.

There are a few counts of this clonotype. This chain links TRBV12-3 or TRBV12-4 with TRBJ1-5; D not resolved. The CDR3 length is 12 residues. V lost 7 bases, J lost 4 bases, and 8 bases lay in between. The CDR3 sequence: CASNLGNQPQHF. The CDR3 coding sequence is TGTGCCAGCAATTTGGGGAATCAGCCCCAGCATTTT.

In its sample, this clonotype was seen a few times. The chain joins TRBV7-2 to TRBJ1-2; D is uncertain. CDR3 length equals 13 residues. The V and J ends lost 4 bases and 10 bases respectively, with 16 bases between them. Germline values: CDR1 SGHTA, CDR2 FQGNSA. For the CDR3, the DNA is TGTGCCAGCAGCTCCCCGTTGACGGACGACTACACCTTC. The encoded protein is CASSSPLTDDYTF.

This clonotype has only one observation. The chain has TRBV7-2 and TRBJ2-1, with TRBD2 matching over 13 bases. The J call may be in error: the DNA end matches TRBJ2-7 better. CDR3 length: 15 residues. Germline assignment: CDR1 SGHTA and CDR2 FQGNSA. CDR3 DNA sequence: TGTGCCAGCAGCCGGACTAGCGGGAGTTCCCACGAGCAGTACTTC. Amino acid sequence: CASSRTSGSSHEQYF.

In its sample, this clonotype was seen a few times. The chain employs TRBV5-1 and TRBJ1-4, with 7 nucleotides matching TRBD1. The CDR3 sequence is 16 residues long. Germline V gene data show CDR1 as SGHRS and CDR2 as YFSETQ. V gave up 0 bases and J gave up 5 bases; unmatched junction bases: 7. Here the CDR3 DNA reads TGCGCCAGCAGCTTGGGCCCCACAGGGGCGAATGAAAAACTGTTTTTT. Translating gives CASSLGPTGANEKLFF.

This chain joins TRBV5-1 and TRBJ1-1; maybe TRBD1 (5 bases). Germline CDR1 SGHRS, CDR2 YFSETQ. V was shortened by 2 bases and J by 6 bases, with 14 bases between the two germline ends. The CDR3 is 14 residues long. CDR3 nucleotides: TGCGCCAGCAGCTTAGTTTACAGGACCCCTGAAGCTTTCTTT. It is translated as CASSLVYRTPEAFF.

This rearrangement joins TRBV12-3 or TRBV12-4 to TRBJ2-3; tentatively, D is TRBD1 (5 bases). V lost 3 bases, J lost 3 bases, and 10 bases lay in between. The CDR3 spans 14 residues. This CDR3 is CASSFIGATDTQYF. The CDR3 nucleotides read TGTGCCAGCAGTTTTATTGGGGCGACAGATACGCAGTATTTT.

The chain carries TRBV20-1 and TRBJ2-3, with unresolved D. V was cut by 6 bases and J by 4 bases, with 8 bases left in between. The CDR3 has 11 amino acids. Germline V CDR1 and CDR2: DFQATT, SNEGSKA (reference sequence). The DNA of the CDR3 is TGCAGTGCAACGACCTCAGATACGCAGTATTTT. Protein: CSATTSDTQYF.